A selection of T cell receptor beta chains follows, all from one sample in a study of blood T cell repertoires in COVID-19. Clones were sequenced by immunoSEQ multiplex PCR, and TCRdb holds only the in-frame ones, with some missing. This sample has roughly 350,000 clones, with around 85% found just once. Material: peripheral blood. These receptors came from a woman in her late teens or twenties with acute or convalescent COVID-19. CDR3s include the opening cysteine and the closing phenylalanine or tryptophan. D genes are given only for firm matches. Size is omitted from some rows. Given values are once, few, many or a class for expanded clones.

V	J	size	D	CDR3	DNA
TRBV18	TRBJ2-1	.	TRBD2	CASSPELSGRGYNEQFF	TGTGCCAGCTCACCGGAACTGAGCGGGAGAGGGTACAATGAGCAGTTCTTC
TRBV5-1	TRBJ1-4	few	TRBD1	CASSWAPGGNEKLFF	TGCGCCAGCAGCTGGGCCCCAGGGGGAAATGAAAAACTGTTTTTT
TRBV5-1	TRBJ2-7	.	TRBD1	CASSPFARGLNEQYF	TGCGCCAGCAGCCCTTTTGCCAGGGGGCTTAACGAGCAGTACTTC
TRBV9	TRBJ1-2	.	.	CASSVGQTLNYGYTF	TGTGCCAGCAGCGTAGGACAGACCCTTAACTATGGCTACACCTTC
TRBV6-5	TRBJ1-6	once	TRBD1	CASRTGVYNSPLHF	TGTGCCAGCAGGACAGGGGTCTATAATTCACCCCTCCACTTT
TRBV13	TRBJ2-2	.	.	CASSLANTGELFF	TGTGCCAGCAGCTTAGCTAACACCGGGGAGCTGTTTTTT
TRBV18	TRBJ2-7	.	.	CASSAPPGSYEQYF	TGTGCCAGCTCAGCGCCTCCGGGCTCCTACGAGCAGTACTTC
TRBV18	TRBJ1-2	once	.	CASSPRSGWDYGYTF	TGTGCCAGCTCACCTAGGTCAGGGTGGGACTATGGCTACACCTTC
TRBV28	TRBJ2-1	.	.	CASSLRTQDEQFF	TGTGCCAGCAGTTTAAGGACACAGGATGAGCAGTTCTTC
TRBV10-2	TRBJ1-1	once	.	CASSDTGGMNTEAFF	TGCGCCAGCAGTGATACAGGAGGGATGAACACTGAAGCTTTCTTT
TRBV7-9	TRBJ2-2	.	.	CASSFPGIVTGELFF	TGTGCCAGCAGTTTCCCAGGGATTGTCACCGGGGAGCTGTTTTTT